Listed below are T cell receptor beta chains from one sample, sequenced in a study of blood T cell repertoires in COVID-19. Using immunoSEQ multiplex PCR, the repertoire was profiled, and TCRdb retains in-frame clones only, with some absent. Of some 80,000 clones listed, approximately 79% are singletons. Sample: peripheral blood. The receptors here all came from a woman of 80 years or more with active or convalescent COVID-19. CDR3s include the opening cysteine and the closing phenylalanine or tryptophan. Each record gives: V gene, D gene, clone size, J gene, CDR3 DNA, CDR3 protein. D genes are given only for firm matches. The size entry is marked missing in some rows and otherwise reads once, few, many or a size class.

TRBV15	TRBD2	few	TRBJ2-2	TGTGCCACCAGCAGAGACCCGGGGGGGGAAAACACCGGGGAGCTGTTTTTT	CATSRDPGGENTGELFF
TRBV6-6	TRBD2	.	TRBJ2-7	TGTGCCAGCAGACTAGCGGATTACTACGAGCAGTACTTC	CASRLADYYEQYF
TRBV12-3/TRBV12-4	.	.	TRBJ2-7	TGTGCCAGCAGCTCTACCTACGAGCAGTACTTC	CASSSTYEQYF
TRBV3-1/TRBV3-2	.	few	TRBJ2-7	TGTGCCAGCAGCCAAGATCGTGTCTCCTACGAGCAGTACTTC	CASSQDRVSYEQYF
TRBV6-5	.	.	TRBJ1-1	TGTGCCAGCAGTTACTTGCGGGGGCCCAACCCTCGCTACGCTTTCTTT	CASSYLRGPNPRYAFF
TRBV6-6	.	.	TRBJ1-6	TGTGCCAGCAGACCTACAGATTATGTACCCCTCCACTTT	CASRPTDYVPLHF
TRBV5-1	.	.	TRBJ2-5	TGCGCCAGCAGCTCCCTCAGGGTGGAGACCCAGTACTTC	CASSSLRVETQYF
TRBV7-2	TRBD1	.	TRBJ2-4	TGTGCCAGCAGCTCAGACAGGGGAAACATTCAGTACTTC	CASSSDRGNIQYF
TRBV7-6	.	.	TRBJ2-3	TGTGCCAGCAGCTTAGGGTCCCGAAATAAAGAGAATACGCAGTATTTT	CASSLGSRNKENTQYF
TRBV5-5	.	.	TRBJ1-1	TGTGCCAGCAGCTCAACGGCTTTCGGGTTAACGAACACTGAAGCTTTCTTT	CASSSTAFGLTNTEAFF
TRBV7-9	.	.	TRBJ1-1	TGTGCCAGCAGCTTCAGCCAACGGGGTACTGAAGCTTTCTTT	CASSFSQRGTEAFF
TRBV3-1/TRBV3-2	TRBD1	once	TRBJ1-3	TGTGCCAGCAGCCGGGGACAGTCCACCATATATTTT	CASSRGQSTIYF
TRBV9	TRBD2	.	TRBJ2-2	TGTGCCAGCAGCGTCCGGCGGGAGGGCCCGGCCGGGGAGCTGTTTTTT	CASSVRREGPAGELFF
TRBV3-1/TRBV3-2	.	.	TRBJ2-1	TGTGCCAGCAGCCAAGAGCGGCAGCGACGTCACAATGAGCAGTTCTTC	CASSQERQRRHNEQFF
TRBV4-3	TRBD2	.	TRBJ2-3	TGCGCCAGCAGCCAAGAAAGCGGGGGGCCGGGATCCGATACGCAGTATTTT	CASSQESGGPGSDTQYF
TRBV5-1	.	.	TRBJ2-5	TGCGCCAGCAGCTTGCGGGACACTTCTGAGACCCAGTACTTC	CASSLRDTSETQYF
TRBV6-2/TRBV6-3	.	.	TRBJ1-5	TGTGCCAGCAGTACCGGGACACCCCAGCATTTT	CASSTGTPQHF
TRBV7-3	TRBD2	once	TRBJ2-5	TGTGCCAGCAGCTTTTCTAGCGGGGGAGAGACCCAGTACTTC	CASSFSSGGETQYF
TRBV7-2	.	.	TRBJ2-7	TGTGCCAGCAGCTTAGTCGGACACGTCTACGAGCAGTACTTC	CASSLVGHVYEQYF
TRBV12-5	.	.	TRBJ1-3	TGTGCTAGTGGTCCGGTACTGGGGGCGCCGGGAAACACCATATATTTT	CASGPVLGAPGNTIYF
TRBV20-1	.	.	TRBJ2-2	TGCAGTGCTAGTCTAAACACCGGGGAGCTGTTTTTT	CSASLNTGELFF
TRBV3-1/TRBV3-2	TRBD1	.	TRBJ1-2	TGTGCCAGCAGCCACCCCTCGACAGGGGGATCTGGCTACACCTTC	CASSHPSTGGSGYTF
TRBV25-1	.	.	TRBJ2-7	TGTGCCAGCAGTGACTCCATTTCCGGGACACTCTACGAGCAGTACTTC	CASSDSISGTLYEQYF
TRBV7-8	.	.	TRBJ1-3	TGTGCCAGCAGCCAAGGACACCGAAACACCATATATTTT	CASSQGHRNTIYF
TRBV6-5	TRBD1	.	TRBJ1-2	TGTGCCAGCAGTTACGCAGGGGGCTGGGGCTACACCTTC	CASSYAGGWGYTF
TRBV19	.	once	TRBJ1-2	TGTGCCAGCAGGAGGGGAAACTATGGCTACACCTTC	CASRRGNYGYTF
TRBV3-1/TRBV3-2	.	once	TRBJ1-5	TGTGCCAGCAGCCAAGATTGGGGGGTTCCGGATCAGCCCCAGCATTTT	CASSQDWGVPDQPQHF
TRBV7-2	TRBD2	.	TRBJ2-3	TGTGCCAGCAGTCCAACGGCGGGAGCCCCCCCAGATACGCAGTATTTT	CASSPTAGAPPDTQYF
TRBV5-1	.	.	TRBJ2-3	TGCGCCAGCAGCTTGGCCCCGAGCACAGATACGCAGTATTTT	CASSLAPSTDTQYF
TRBV6-6	.	.	TRBJ2-7	TGTGCCAGCAGTTACGGGATAAGGGGTTCCTCCTACGAGCAGTACTTC	CASSYGIRGSSYEQYF
TRBV10-2	.	.	TRBJ2-3	TGCGCCAGCAGTGAGGAGCTGGCTAGCATACCAGATACGCAGTATTTT	CASSEELASIPDTQYF
TRBV30	.	.	TRBJ2-3	TGTGCCTGGACCCCCCTCACAGATACGCAGTATTTT	CAWTPLTDTQYF
TRBV27	.	.	TRBJ2-7	TGTGCCAGCAGTCCTATGTTTTCCCCCGCCTACGAGCAGTACTTC	CASSPMFSPAYEQYF
TRBV14	TRBD2	.	TRBJ2-7	TGTGCCAGCAGCCTAACTCTAGCGGGTCCCTACGAGCAGTACTTC	CASSLTLAGPYEQYF
TRBV5-1	TRBD1	once	TRBJ1-1	TGCGCCAGCAGCGGGACAGGGCCTCACACTGAAGCTTTCTTT	CASSGTGPHTEAFF
TRBV27	.	.	TRBJ2-3	TGTGCCAGCAGGAAGCGCCCAGATACGCAGTATTTT	CASRKRPDTQYF
TRBV7-9	TRBD1	.	TRBJ1-1	TGTGCCAGCAGCAGAAGGGACAGGGGTTTGGCTGAAGCTTTCTTT	CASSRRDRGLAEAFF
TRBV6-2/TRBV6-3	TRBD1	.	TRBJ1-2	TGTGCCAGCAGTGGACAGGGGCGGTATGGCTACACCTTC	CASSGQGRYGYTF
TRBV19	TRBD2	.	TRBJ2-3	TGTGCCAGTAGTACGACTAGCGGGAGTGCAGATACGCAGTATTTT	CASSTTSGSADTQYF
TRBV19	TRBD1	.	TRBJ2-3	TGTGCCAGTAGGGCATTGACAGGGGCTGCCACAGATACGCAGTATTTT	CASRALTGAATDTQYF
TRBV28	.	.	TRBJ2-7	TGTGCCAGCAGCCAGAACTACATTCCGAACTACGAGCAGTACTTC	CASSQNYIPNYEQYF
TRBV9	.	few	TRBJ1-2	TGTGCCAGCAGCGTAGCTAATGGCTACACCTTC	CASSVANGYTF
TRBV3-1/TRBV3-2	TRBD2	.	TRBJ2-1	TGTGCCAGCAGCCAAAAAATGACTAGCGCGGGACTACCGTTCTTC	CASSQKMTSAGLPFF
TRBV12-3/TRBV12-4	.	.	TRBJ2-1	TGTGCCAGCAGACCCTCGGGCAATGAGCAGTTCTTC	CASRPSGNEQFF
TRBV25-1	.	.	TRBJ2-7	TGTGCCAGCAGTGAATGGGGCGTTTACGAGCAGTACTTC	CASSEWGVYEQYF
TRBV7-2	TRBD2	.	TRBJ2-3	TGTGCCAGCACCTTCCGAGGACTAGCGGGAGTAAAGGATACGCAGTATTTT	CASTFRGLAGVKDTQYF
TRBV7-9	TRBD1	.	TRBJ1-6	TGTGCCAGCAGCAGCACAGGGACAGCCCTTAATTCACCCCTCCACTTT	CASSSTGTALNSPLHF
TRBV29-1	.	.	TRBJ1-4	TGCAGCGTTGGCCATGGGGGCGTTGAAAAACTGTTTTTT	CSVGHGGVEKLFF
TRBV2	.	.	TRBJ1-2	TGTGCCAGCATGCAGACACTTAACTATGGCTACACCTTC	CASMQTLNYGYTF
TRBV7-2	TRBD1	.	TRBJ1-6	TGTGCCAGCAGCCTGGGACAGGGTAGTTCACCCCTCCACTTT	CASSLGQGSSPLHF
TRBV28	.	few	TRBJ1-2	TGTGCCAGCAGTTCTCCATCGGCAGGGAACTATGGCTACACCTTC	CASSSPSAGNYGYTF
TRBV27	.	.	TRBJ1-6	TGTGCCAGCAGTAAGGGTAGGGGCTCCTATAATTCACCCCTCCACTTT	CASSKGRGSYNSPLHF
TRBV6-2/TRBV6-3	TRBD1	.	TRBJ1-5	TGTGCCAGCAGCCTGATGACAGGGCTAAATCAGCCCCAGCATTTT	CASSLMTGLNQPQHF